This T cell receptor (beta chain) was identified in a study of shared clonotypes between healthy human individuals (dated by TCRdb to the early 2020s). Study-level background: Three men and two women, aged 18 to 49 years, made up the cohort. To increase sequencing depth and limit assay-specific biases, TCR repertoire library preparation and sequencing were carried out by different laboratories using diverse techniques. For each donor, CD4 naive and CD4 memory were each given three plates, CD8 naive was given two plates, and CD8 memory was given one plate. Between about 0.9 and 10 billion PBMCs per donor were obtained by leukapheresis. Blood TCR repertoires of about five healthy adults were deeply sequenced to estimate repertoire size and the extent of clonotype sharing between individuals.

Including the terminal cysteine and phenylalanine, the CDR3 comprises 15 residues. Only the CDR3 portion is preserved as DNA: 45 bases, with reading frame beginning at the first base. V was cut back by 1 base and J by 7 bases, leaving a gap of 13 bases between them. Sequences MNHNY (CDR1) and SVGAGI (CDR2) are obtained from the germline V gene (reference sequence). This clone occurred once. The antigen this receptor binds is unknown. No base-level quality is on record; no much larger clone is a single base apart. The donors were healthy, HIV-negative adults with no recently reported acute infections or vaccinations. Every donor was a Caucasian adult living in Nashville, Tennessee, USA. Magnetic negative selection was used to enrich CD4+ T cells, after which naive cells were positively selected on CD45RA and the negative fraction became the memory subset. After blood collection by leukapheresis, PBMCs were isolated using Ficoll-Histopaque density gradient centrifugation and then cryopreserved in the vapor phase of liquid nitrogen. Purity and quantity of every magnetically sorted T cell population were checked by analytical flow cytometry. Genomic DNA was isolated from every sorted fraction and measured by UV absorbance on a Nanodrop 2000c.

Using the deep immunoSEQ assay, multiplex PCR amplified TCR CDR3 regions from genomic DNA. For each cell subset, the extracted genomic DNA was distributed evenly across all wells of several immunoSEQ 96-well plates, and each plate served as one replicate. For sorted subsets, approximately 190 ng of genomic DNA, equivalent to about 30,000 T cell genomes, went into each replicate PCR. Purified libraries were quantified with a Qubit 3.0 fluorometer, sized on a Bioanalyzer 2100, and re-quantified with the KAPA Library Quantification kit. Every immunoSEQ 96-well plate was sequenced on a dedicated single-read 150-cycle Illumina NextSeq 550 flow cell. Per the source publication's procedure: Because the immunoSEQ output held only junctional sequences and lacked quality scores, the filtering could not match the filtering applied to full-length reads. Sequences were annotated with PyIR, a Python wrapper for IgBLAST v1.9, and V/J genes and CDR3 were assigned using IMGT germline references. Reads were filtered out if the reads had weak V/J assignments (E-value above 1e-6), no CDR3, stop codons, out-of-frame junctions, or ambiguous translated residues. V3J clonotypes were defined as sequences sharing an identical inferred V gene, J gene, and CDR3 amino acid sequence. The percentage overlap between two repertoires was calculated by dividing the number of shared unique clonotypes by the size of the smaller repertoire. RTK rarefaction, the Chao1 estimator, and Recon v2.1 estimates of unobserved clonotypes were used to assess repertoire richness. For all TCRbeta clonotypes obtained by the gDNA method from a few donors, generation probabilities were computed with OLGA. This is the immuneACCESS table as TCRdb keeps it, with only in-frame sequences that have V and J called. A part of the clones is gone; compared with another copy, unresolved V genes explain less than half, and the rest is unexplained. That table is the source of V, J and clone size, and D and trimming were worked out from the DNA. The sample profile shows millions of clones; more than 80% of them were found once. The top ten clones comprise about 0.13% of the sample.

Summary of the overall study and its limitations: Across a handful of donors, roughly 5% of naive CD4, approximately 4% of naive CD8, 2.3% of memory CD4, and roughly 0.41% of memory CD8 clonotypes were shared. Compared with non-shared clonotypes, clonotypes shared by all four sorted-subset donors had higher generation probabilities. Based on pairwise subsampling, the degree of clonotype sharing among donors was expected to be affected by sequencing depth. Naive subsets generally had larger estimated clonotype richness than memory subsets. Because the study included a small number of donors, the genetic and exposure-history diversity represented was limited. Only blood was sampled, and tissue TCR repertoires likely differ from those in blood. Even with the large sequencing depth, rarefaction of the sorted-subset datasets indicated that sequencing was incomplete.

This sequence uses TRBV6-6 and TRBJ2-2; matching of 5 bases hints at TRBD1 as the D gene. Sequenced input: naive CD4+ T cells sorted from blood. Read against the paper, the sample's cell subset or site label means: CD45RA+ positively selected. This clonotype was sampled from a man aged 18 to 29 in good health. The CDR3 here reads CASSYFGQGGGELFF. DNA sequence: TGTGCCAGCAGTTACTTCGGACAAGGCGGCGGGGAGCTGTTTTTT.